The sequence of this TCR beta chain was determined in a study of T-cell reconstitution after alpha-beta-depleted transplantation in children. In regard to this clonotype: This sequence may be a read error, since a much larger clone differs from it by one base.

V lost 5 bases, J lost 7 bases, and 10 bases lay in between. The CDR3 length is 12 residues. CDR1 is SGHTA, CDR2 FQGNSA, per germline. Unique molecular identifiers were incorporated during preparation of the TCRbeta library. TCRdb recomputed calls from the PCR reads with MiXCR, one row per CDR3 protein. The sample shows 600,000 to 700,000 distinct CDR3 sequences, 16% of them seen only once. The chain employs TRBV7-2 and TRBJ2-3, with D possibly TRBD2 on 6 matching bases. The TCR comes from a human donor who donated a stem cell graft to a child with acute myeloid leukemia. The sample consisted of PBMCs from the stem cell graft donor, taken from the stem cell graft. CDR3 nucleotides: TGTGCCAGCAGCGGGACTTTGCATACGCAGTATTTT. This encodes CASSGTLHTQYF.